The clone carrying this T cell receptor beta chain has only one observation. Antigen unknown. The Oncomine TCR Beta short-read assay was applied to DNA of cultured CD4+ T cells. TCRdb redid the calling of the PCR reads with MiXCR, one entry per CDR3 protein. The table includes approximately 6,600 distinct CDR3 sequences, approximately 51% detected once. The treatment was: approximately nine-day PBMC culture with coronavirus spike peptide pools or control peptides (ViraFEST assay). CD4+ T cells that came from the unexposed donor were collected before the COVID-19 pandemic (2011-2018). Culture conditions combined some 1.9 million PBMCs per well with 7.5 to 10 IU/ml IL-2 and 9 to 10 ug/ml peptide pools. These data originate in a study of vaccination and CD4 T cells after COVID-19. Background on the study: A median of around 110 days (range 35 to 161) separated diagnosis from post-COVID sampling. Overlapping peptides covering the spike proteins of SARS-CoV-2, HCoV-NL63, HCoV-OC43 and HCoV-229E were added to stimulate cells. Study-level findings and limits: Only post-vaccination samples contained a median approximately 90% of the reactive clones in convalescent patients.

Trimming took off 4 bases at V and 4 bases at J, with 7 bases between the two ends. The CDR3 is 12 amino acids. Per the germline V gene, CDR1 is SNHLY and CDR2 is FYNNEI. The receptor was derived from a human donor in good health. The source material was CD4+ T cells from blood, cultured in vitro. The chain has TRBV2 and TRBJ1-1; D is uncertain. In DNA form, the CDR3 reads TGTGCCAGCAGTGTCGGGCTCACTGAAGCTTTCTTT. Translating gives CASSVGLTEAFF.